The T cell receptor (beta chain) under discussion was sequenced for a study of blood T cells in healthy people across ages. Study findings and constraints: When one million T cells were used, diversity estimates were thought to be underestimates.

Primers used in a second PCR of roughly 7 to 12 cycles were a sample-barcoded 5' primer and a J-beta primer mix. A template-switch adaptor with 12 random nucleotides tagged each cDNA molecule. The study obtained at least 2.5 million CDR3-containing paired-end reads from every sample. One entry per CDR3 protein, called by TCRdb with MiXCR from the 5' RACE reads. The sample consists of around 820,000 distinct CDR3 sequences, 20% to 25% of them appearing once. Germline V gene data show CDR1 as MNHEY and CDR2 as SMNVEV (reference sequence). V lost 5 bases, J lost 6 bases, and 17 bases lay in between. The CDR3 length is 14 residues. On this clonotype: Its antigen is still unknown.

These data were also reused for a study on T cells of mothers and their children. That work states: It was related mother-child pairs that showed slightly higher overlap than unrelated pairs, without reaching significance.

The source of this sequence is a boy between 5 and 17 years old in good health. Source material: blood. V gene TRBV27 combines with J gene TRBJ2-7; D is possibly TRBD2 (5 bases). CDR3 residues: CASSPRAAAAEQYF. The CDR3 region has the DNA TGTGCCAGCAGTCCGAGAGCGGCGGCGGCCGAGCAGTACTTC.